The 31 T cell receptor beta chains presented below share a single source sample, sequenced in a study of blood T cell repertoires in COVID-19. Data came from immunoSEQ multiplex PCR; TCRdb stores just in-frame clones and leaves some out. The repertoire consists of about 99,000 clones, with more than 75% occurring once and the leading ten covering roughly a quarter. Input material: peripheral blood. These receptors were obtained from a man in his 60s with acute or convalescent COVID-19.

The CDR3 region has the DNA TGTGCCAGCAGATCCCGGGCCCCAGGGAATCAGCCCCAGCATTTT. This encodes CASRSRAPGNQPQHF. The V call is TRBV6-5, the J call TRBJ1-5; D possibly corresponds to TRBD1 (5 bases). This CDR3 comprises 15 residues. Per germline, CDR1 MNHEY and CDR2 SVGAGI. The V end lost 6 bases, the J end lost 4 bases, and 16 bases lay between the germline ends.

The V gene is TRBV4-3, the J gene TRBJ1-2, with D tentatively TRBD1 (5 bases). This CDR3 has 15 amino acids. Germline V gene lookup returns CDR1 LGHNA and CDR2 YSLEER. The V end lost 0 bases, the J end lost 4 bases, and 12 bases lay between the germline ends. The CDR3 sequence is CASSQDNLGGYGYTF. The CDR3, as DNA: TGCGCCAGCAGCCAAGATAATCTGGGGGGCTATGGCTACACCTTC.

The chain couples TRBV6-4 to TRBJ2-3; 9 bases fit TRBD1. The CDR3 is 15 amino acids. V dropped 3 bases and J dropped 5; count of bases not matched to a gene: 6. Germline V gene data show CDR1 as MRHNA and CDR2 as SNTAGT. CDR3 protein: CASSEGDRVLDTQYF. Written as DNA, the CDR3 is TGTGCCAGCAGTGAAGGGGACAGGGTTTTAGATACGCAGTATTTT.

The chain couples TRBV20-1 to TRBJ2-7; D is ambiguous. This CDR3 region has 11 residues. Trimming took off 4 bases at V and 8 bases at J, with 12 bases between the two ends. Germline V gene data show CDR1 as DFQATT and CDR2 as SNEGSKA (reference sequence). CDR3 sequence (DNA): TGCAGTGCTAAGTCGGGTCTGCAGCAGTACGTC. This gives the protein CSAKSGLQQYV.

The DNA of the CDR3 is TGTGCCAGCAGACCCGCTAGCGGGACCCAGACCCAGTACTTC. It translates to CASRPASGTQTQYF. The chain couples TRBV7-9 to TRBJ2-5; 9 bases line up with TRBD2. Germline trimming cut 6 bases from V and 6 bases from J; bases unmatched to any gene: 8. The CDR3 length is 14 residues. Germline CDR1 is SEHNR and CDR2 is FQNEAQ (reference sequence).

In DNA, the CDR3 is TGTGCCAGCAGCCGCCTGACAGGTGGATACAATGAGCAGTTCTTC. Amino acids: CASSRLTGGYNEQFF. The gene calls are TRBV14 and TRBJ2-1, with D possibly TRBD1 on 6 matching bases. The CDR3 runs to 15 residues. Germline CDR1 and CDR2: SGHDN and FVKESK. Trimming left V 4 bases short and J 4 bases short, with 14 bases between.

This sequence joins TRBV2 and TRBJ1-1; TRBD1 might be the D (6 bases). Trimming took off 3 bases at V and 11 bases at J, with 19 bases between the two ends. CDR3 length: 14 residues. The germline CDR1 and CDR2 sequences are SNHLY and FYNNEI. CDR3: CASSDRTALTRAFF. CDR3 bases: TGTGCCAGCAGTGATCGGACAGCCCTAACGAGGGCTTTCTTT.

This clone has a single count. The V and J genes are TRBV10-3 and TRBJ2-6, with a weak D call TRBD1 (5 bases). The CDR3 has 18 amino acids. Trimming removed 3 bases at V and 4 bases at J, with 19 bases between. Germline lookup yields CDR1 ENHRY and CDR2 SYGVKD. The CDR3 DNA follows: TGTGCCATCAGTGACCCCCCGGGCAGGGCAGCAGGGGCCAACGTCCTGACTTTC. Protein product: CAISDPPGRAAGANVLTF.

CDR3 bases: TGTGCCAGCAGTTACTTAGCGGGGAACACTGAAGCTTTCTTT. Translated, it gives CASSYLAGNTEAFF. The chain employs TRBV6-2 or TRBV6-3 and TRBJ1-1; D gene uncertain. V lost 1 base to trimming and J lost 1 base, with 7 bases between them. The CDR3 sequence is 14 residues long. The germline V gene encodes CDR1 MNHEY and CDR2 SVGEGT.

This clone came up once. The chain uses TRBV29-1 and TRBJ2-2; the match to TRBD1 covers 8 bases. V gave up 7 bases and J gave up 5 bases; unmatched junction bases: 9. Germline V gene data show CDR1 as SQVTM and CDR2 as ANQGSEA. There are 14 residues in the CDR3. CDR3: CSARPGGLTGELFF. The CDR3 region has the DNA TGCAGCGCCCGCCCAGGGGGCTTGACCGGGGAGCTGTTTTTT.

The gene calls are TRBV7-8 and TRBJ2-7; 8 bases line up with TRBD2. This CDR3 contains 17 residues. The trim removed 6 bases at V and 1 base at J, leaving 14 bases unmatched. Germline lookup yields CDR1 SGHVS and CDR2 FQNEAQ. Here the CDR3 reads CASSPWGSSGISYEQYF. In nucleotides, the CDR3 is TGTGCCAGCAGTCCCTGGGGTAGTAGCGGGATTTCCTACGAGCAGTACTTC.

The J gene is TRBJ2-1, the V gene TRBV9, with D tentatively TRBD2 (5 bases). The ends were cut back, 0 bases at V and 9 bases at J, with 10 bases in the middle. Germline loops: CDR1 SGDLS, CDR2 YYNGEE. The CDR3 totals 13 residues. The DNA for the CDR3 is TGTGCCAGCAGCGTAGTGAGGGAAGGTGAGCAGTTCTTC. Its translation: CASSVVREGEQFF.

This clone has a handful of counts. The CDR3 loop reads CASSEGPGLAKEQYF. CDR3 coding DNA: TGTGCCAGCAGTGAGGGACCGGGACTAGCTAAAGAGCAGTACTTC. V is TRBV6-1 and J is TRBJ2-7, with TRBD2 identical over 9 bases. This CDR3 is 15 amino acids long. Germline values: CDR1 MNHNS, CDR2 SASEGT. Losses at the gene ends were 3 bases for V and 7 bases for J; bases not matched to a gene: 10.

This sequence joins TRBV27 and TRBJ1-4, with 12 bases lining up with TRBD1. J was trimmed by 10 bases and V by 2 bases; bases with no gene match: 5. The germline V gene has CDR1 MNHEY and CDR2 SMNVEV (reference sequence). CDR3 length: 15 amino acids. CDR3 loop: CASSLIGTGGGKLFF. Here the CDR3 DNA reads TGTGCCAGCAGTTTAATAGGGACAGGGGGCGGAAAACTGTTTTTT. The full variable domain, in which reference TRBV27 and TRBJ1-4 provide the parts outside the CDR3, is EAQVTQNPRYLITVTGKKLTVTCSQNMNHEYMSWYRQDPGLGLRQIYYSMNVEVTDKGDVPEGYKVSRKEKRNFPLILESPSPNQTSLYFCASSLIGTGGGKLFFGSGTQLSVL.

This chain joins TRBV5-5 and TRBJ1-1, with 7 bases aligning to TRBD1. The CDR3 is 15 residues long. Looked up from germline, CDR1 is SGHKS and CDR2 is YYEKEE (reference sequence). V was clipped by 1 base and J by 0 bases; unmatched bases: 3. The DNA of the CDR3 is TGTGCCAGCAGCTTGCCGACAGGGATGAACACTGAAGCTTTCTTT. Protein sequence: CASSLPTGMNTEAFF.

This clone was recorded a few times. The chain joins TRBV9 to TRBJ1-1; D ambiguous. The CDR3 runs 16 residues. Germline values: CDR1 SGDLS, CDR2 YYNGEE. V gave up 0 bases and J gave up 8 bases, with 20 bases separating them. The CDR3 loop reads CASSVGIRREDFEAFF. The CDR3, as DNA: TGTGCCAGCAGCGTAGGTATTAGGAGGGAGGATTTCGAAGCTTTCTTT. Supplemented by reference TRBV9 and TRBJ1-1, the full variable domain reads DSGVTQTPKHLITATGQRVTLRCSPRSGDLSVYWYQQSLDQGLQFLIQYYNGEERAKGNILERFSAQQFPDLHSELNLSSLELGDSALYFCASSVGIRREDFEAFFGQGTRLTVV.

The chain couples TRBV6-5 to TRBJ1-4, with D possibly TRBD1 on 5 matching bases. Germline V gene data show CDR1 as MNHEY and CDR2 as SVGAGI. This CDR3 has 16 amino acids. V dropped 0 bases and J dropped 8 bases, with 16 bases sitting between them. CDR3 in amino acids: CASSYSPPGIYEKLFF. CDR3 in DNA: TGTGCCAGCAGTTACTCGCCCCCAGGGATTTACGAAAAACTGTTTTTT.

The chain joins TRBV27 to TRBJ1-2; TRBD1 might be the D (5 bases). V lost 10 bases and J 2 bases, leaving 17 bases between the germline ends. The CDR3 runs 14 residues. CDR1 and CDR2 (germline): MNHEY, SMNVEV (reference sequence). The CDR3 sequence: CATLRRGGNYGYTF. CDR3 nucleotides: TGTGCCACCCTCAGAAGGGGCGGCAACTATGGCTACACCTTC.

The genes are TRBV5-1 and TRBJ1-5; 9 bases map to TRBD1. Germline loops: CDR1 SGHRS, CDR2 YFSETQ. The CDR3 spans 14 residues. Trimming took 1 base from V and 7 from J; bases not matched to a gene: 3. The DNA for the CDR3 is TGCGCCAGCAGCTTGACAGGGGGCTTCCAGCCCCAGCATTTT. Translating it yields CASSLTGGFQPQHF.

CDR3: CASSPQGANYGYTF. CDR3 DNA sequence: TGTGCCAGCAGCCCACAGGGAGCCAACTATGGCTACACCTTC. The chain couples TRBV6-6 to TRBJ1-2, with D perhaps TRBD1 (6 bases). Trimming removed 6 bases at V and 2 bases at J, with 13 bases between. Per the germline V gene, CDR1 is MNHNY and CDR2 is SVGAGI (reference sequence). The CDR3 covers 14 residues.

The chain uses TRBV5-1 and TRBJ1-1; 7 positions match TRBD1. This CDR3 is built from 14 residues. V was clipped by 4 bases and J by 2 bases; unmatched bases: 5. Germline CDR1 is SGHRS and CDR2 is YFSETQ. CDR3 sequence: CASSTGQPNTEAFF. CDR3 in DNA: TGCGCCAGCAGCACGGGACAGCCAAACACTGAAGCTTTCTTT.

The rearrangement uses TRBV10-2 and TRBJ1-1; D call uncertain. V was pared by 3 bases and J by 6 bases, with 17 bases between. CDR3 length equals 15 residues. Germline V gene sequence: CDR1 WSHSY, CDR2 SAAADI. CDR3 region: CASSENGRGGSEAFF. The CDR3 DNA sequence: TGCGCCAGCAGTGAAAATGGGCGGGGAGGCTCTGAAGCTTTCTTT.

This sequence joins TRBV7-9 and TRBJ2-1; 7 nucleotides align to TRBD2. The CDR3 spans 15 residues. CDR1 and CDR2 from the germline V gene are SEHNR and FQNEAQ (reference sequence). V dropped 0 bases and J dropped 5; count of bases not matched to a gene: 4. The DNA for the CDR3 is TGTGCCAGCAGCTTAGCGGTAGCGGGCCACAATGAGCAGTTCTTC. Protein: CASSLAVAGHNEQFF.

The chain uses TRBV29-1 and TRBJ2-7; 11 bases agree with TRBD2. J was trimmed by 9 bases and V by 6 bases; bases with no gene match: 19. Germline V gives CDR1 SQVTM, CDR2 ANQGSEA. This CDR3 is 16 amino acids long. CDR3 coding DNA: TGCAGCGTCGGCGTTACTAGCGGGAGAGACCTACGAGCGCAGTACTTC. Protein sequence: CSVGVTSGRDLRAQYF.

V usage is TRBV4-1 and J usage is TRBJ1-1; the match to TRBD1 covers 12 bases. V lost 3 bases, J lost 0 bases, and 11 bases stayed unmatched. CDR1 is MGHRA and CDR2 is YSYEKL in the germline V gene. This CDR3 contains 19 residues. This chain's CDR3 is CASSHRGRDRGRMNTEAFF. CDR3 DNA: TGCGCCAGCAGCCATCGCGGCCGGGACAGGGGGCGAATGAACACTGAAGCTTTCTTT.

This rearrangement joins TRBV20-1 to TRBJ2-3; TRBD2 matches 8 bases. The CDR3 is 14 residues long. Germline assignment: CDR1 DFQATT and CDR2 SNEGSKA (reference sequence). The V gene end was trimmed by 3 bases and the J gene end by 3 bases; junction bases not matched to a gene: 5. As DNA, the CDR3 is TGCAGTGCTAGTCTAGGCGGGAGGACAGATACGCAGTATTTT. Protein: CSASLGGRTDTQYF.

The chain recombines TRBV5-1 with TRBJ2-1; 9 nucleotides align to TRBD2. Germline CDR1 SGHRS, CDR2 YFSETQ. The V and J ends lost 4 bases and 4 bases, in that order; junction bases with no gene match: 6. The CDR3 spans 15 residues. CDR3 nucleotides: TGCGCCAGCAGCCCCGGACTAGCGCAATACAATGAGCAGTTCTTC. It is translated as CASSPGLAQYNEQFF.

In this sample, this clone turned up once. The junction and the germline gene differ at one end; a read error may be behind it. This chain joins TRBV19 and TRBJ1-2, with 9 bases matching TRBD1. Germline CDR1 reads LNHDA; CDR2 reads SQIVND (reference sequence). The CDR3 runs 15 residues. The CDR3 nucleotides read TGTGCCAGTAGTCTCGCAACAGGGGGCGACTACGGCTACACCTTC. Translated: CASSLATGGDYGYTF. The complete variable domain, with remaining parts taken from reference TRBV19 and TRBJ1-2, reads DGGITQSPKYLFRKEGQNVTLSCEQNLNHDAMYWYRQDPGQGLRLIYYSQIVNDFQKGDIAEGYSVSREKKESFPLTVTSAQKNPTAFYLCASSLATGGDYGYTFGSGTRLTVV.

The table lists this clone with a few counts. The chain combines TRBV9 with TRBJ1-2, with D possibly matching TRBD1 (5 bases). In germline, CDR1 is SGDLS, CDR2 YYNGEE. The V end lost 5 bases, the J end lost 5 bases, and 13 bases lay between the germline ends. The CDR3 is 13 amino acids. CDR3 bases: TGTGCCAGCAGACCGATGGGACTATATGGCTACACCTTC. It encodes CASRPMGLYGYTF.

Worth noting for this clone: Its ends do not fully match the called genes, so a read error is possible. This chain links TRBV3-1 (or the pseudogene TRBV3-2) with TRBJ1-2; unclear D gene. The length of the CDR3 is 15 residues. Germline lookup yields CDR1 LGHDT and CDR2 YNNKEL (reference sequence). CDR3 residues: CASSQVNRGPHGHTF. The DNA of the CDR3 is TGTGCCAGCAGCCAAGTCAACCGGGGTCCCCATGGCCACACCTTC.

DNA for the CDR3: TGTGCCAGTAACCCGGAGAGGGAGCATCAGCCCCAGCATTTT. It codes for CASNPEREHQPQHF. The V call is TRBV19, the J call TRBJ1-5; D not certain. The CDR3 is 14 amino acids. Looked up from germline, CDR1 is LNHDA and CDR2 is SQIVND (reference sequence). V was clipped by 7 bases and J by 5 bases, with 15 bases between them.